These T cell receptor beta chains were read from a single sample in a study of blood T cells in healthy people across ages. TCRdb called the 5' RACE reads again in MiXCR, with one record for every CDR3 protein. The top ten hold around 25% of the sample, which has fewer than 750,000 distinct CDR3 sequences, around half seen once. Sample: blood. The origin of the receptors is a man of 80 years or more in good health. The conserved cysteine and the conserved F or W are not part of the CDR3 here. Clone size appears in some rows only: once, few, many, or a class for an expanded clone.

many TRBV7-9 ASSLSPGGRETQY
few TRBV5-1 ASSLRQSLAYEQY
once TRBV6-2/TRBV6-3 ASSYPSAGAYEQY
NA TRBV7-2 ASSIQGMGTGELF
NA TRBV6-2/TRBV6-3 ASSTLRGTSVETQY
few TRBV7-2 ASSLTVVSYNEQF
NA TRBV7-2 ASSSSSGKTYEQY
NA TRBV12-3/TRBV12-4 ASSPRQSSNGYT
few TRBV20-1 SQTSGRGDTQY
NA TRBV27 ASGPRGGAYEQY
NA TRBV5-4 ASSPLTGDSEQY